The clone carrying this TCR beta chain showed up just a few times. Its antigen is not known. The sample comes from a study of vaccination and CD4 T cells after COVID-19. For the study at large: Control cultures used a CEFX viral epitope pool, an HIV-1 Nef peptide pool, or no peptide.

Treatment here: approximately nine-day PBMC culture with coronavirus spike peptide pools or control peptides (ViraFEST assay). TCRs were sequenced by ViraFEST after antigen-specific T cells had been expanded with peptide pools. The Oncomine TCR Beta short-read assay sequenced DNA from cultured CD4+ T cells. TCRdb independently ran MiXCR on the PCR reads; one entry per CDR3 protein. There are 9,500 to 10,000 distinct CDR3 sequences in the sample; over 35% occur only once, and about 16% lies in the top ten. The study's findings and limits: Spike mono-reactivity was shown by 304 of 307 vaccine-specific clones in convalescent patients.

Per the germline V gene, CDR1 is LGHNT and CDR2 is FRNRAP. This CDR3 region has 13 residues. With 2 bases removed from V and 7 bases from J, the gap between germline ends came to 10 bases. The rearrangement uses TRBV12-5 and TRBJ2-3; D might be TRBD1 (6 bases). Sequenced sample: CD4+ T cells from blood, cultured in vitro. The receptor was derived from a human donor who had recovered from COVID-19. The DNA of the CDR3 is TGTGCTAGTGGTTTGCCACAGGGTAATACGCAGTATTTT. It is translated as CASGLPQGNTQYF.